These T cell receptor beta chains were read from a single sample in a study of human versus mouse CDR3 diversity and MHC coevolution. Produced via immunoSEQ multiplex PCR; TCRdb's table is partial and in-frame only. The sample records around 59,000 clones, around 94% being singletons. Sequenced: naive CD4+ T cells from blood. The receptors shown here come from a person aged 55 to 70 in good health. CDR3s include the opening cysteine and the closing phenylalanine or tryptophan. Each record gives: D gene, clone size, J gene, V gene, CDR3 protein, CDR3 DNA. The D gene is left open where the match is weak. Clone sizes are given selectively: once, few, many, or a class where the clone is expanded.

D gene: TRBD1; clone size: few; J gene: TRBJ1-1; V gene: TRBV19; CDR3 protein: CASVRDRGTEAFF; CDR3 DNA: TGTGCCAGTGTCCGGGACAGGGGGACTGAAGCTTTCTTT
D gene: TRBD2; clone size: .; J gene: TRBJ2-3; V gene: TRBV5-1; CDR3 protein: CASSLAPSGATTDTQYF; CDR3 DNA: TGCGCCAGCAGCTTGGCCCCTAGCGGAGCAACCACAGATACGCAGTATTTT
D gene: .; clone size: .; J gene: TRBJ2-7; V gene: TRBV7-2; CDR3 protein: CASSRDNYEQYF; CDR3 DNA: TGTGCCAGCAGCCGGGACAACTACGAGCAGTACTTC
D gene: .; clone size: .; J gene: TRBJ2-5; V gene: TRBV7-6; CDR3 protein: CASSSQTGPQETQYF; CDR3 DNA: TGTGCCAGCAGCAGCCAAACAGGGCCCCAAGAGACCCAGTACTTC
D gene: TRBD1; clone size: .; J gene: TRBJ2-5; V gene: TRBV7-2; CDR3 protein: CASSLQGARGGTQYF; CDR3 DNA: TGTGCCAGCAGCTTACAGGGGGCTCGGGGAGGGACCCAGTACTTC
D gene: TRBD1; clone size: .; J gene: TRBJ2-5; V gene: TRBV5-1; CDR3 protein: CASQTGQGRGETQYF; CDR3 DNA: TGCGCCTCTCAGACCGGACAGGGAAGGGGAGAGACCCAGTACTTC
D gene: .; clone size: .; J gene: TRBJ2-3; V gene: TRBV21-1; CDR3 protein: CASSKVRVGNTDTQYF; CDR3 DNA: TGTGCCAGCAGCAAAGTTCGGGTCGGCAACACAGATACGCAGTATTTT
D gene: TRBD1; clone size: .; J gene: TRBJ2-1; V gene: TRBV5-5; CDR3 protein: CASSLKSDRGYNEQFF; CDR3 DNA: TGTGCCAGCAGCTTGAAGTCCGACAGGGGGTATAATGAGCAGTTCTTC
D gene: .; clone size: .; J gene: TRBJ1-4; V gene: TRBV7-2; CDR3 protein: CASSLVVGGDEKLFF; CDR3 DNA: TGTGCCAGCAGCTTAGTGGTGGGGGGGGATGAAAAACTGTTTTTT
D gene: .; clone size: .; J gene: TRBJ1-3; V gene: TRBV18; CDR3 protein: CASSHETGTSGNTIYF; CDR3 DNA: TGTGCCAGCTCACACGAGACAGGAACCTCTGGAAACACCATATATTTT
D gene: TRBD1; clone size: .; J gene: TRBJ1-6; V gene: TRBV10-3; CDR3 protein: CAIQTGEDSPLHF; CDR3 DNA: TGTGCCATCCAAACAGGGGAGGATTCACCCCTCCACTTT
D gene: .; clone size: .; J gene: TRBJ2-3; V gene: TRBV9; CDR3 protein: CASSVHGGHTDTQYF; CDR3 DNA: TGTGCCAGCAGCGTCCACGGGGGTCACACAGATACGCAGTATTTT
D gene: TRBD2; clone size: once; J gene: TRBJ2-2; V gene: TRBV7-8; CDR3 protein: CASSRTSATNTGELFF; CDR3 DNA: TGTGCCAGCAGCCGGACTAGCGCTACGAACACCGGGGAGCTGTTTTTT
D gene: TRBD1; clone size: .; J gene: TRBJ1-5; V gene: TRBV4-1; CDR3 protein: CASSPDRDYSNQPQHF; CDR3 DNA: TGCGCCAGCAGCCCGGACAGGGACTATAGCAATCAGCCCCAGCATTTT
D gene: .; clone size: once; J gene: TRBJ1-1; V gene: TRBV7-9; CDR3 protein: CASSFNGLGRGTEAFF; CDR3 DNA: TGTGCCAGCAGCTTTAACGGGCTGGGGAGAGGGACTGAAGCTTTCTTT
D gene: .; clone size: .; J gene: TRBJ1-2; V gene: TRBV9; CDR3 protein: CASSVDMAAVYGYTF; CDR3 DNA: TGTGCCAGCAGCGTAGACATGGCGGCAGTCTATGGCTACACCTTC
D gene: .; clone size: once; J gene: TRBJ2-7; V gene: TRBV25-1; CDR3 protein: CASSRAGSSYEQYF; CDR3 DNA: TGTGCCAGCAGTAGGGCAGGGTCGTCCTACGAGCAGTACTTC
D gene: .; clone size: once; J gene: TRBJ2-1; V gene: TRBV30; CDR3 protein: CAWSGRGVGLVDEQFF; CDR3 DNA: TGTGCCTGGAGTGGACGGGGAGTCGGTTTGGTCGATGAGCAGTTCTTC
D gene: TRBD1; clone size: .; J gene: TRBJ1-6; V gene: TRBV5-1; CDR3 protein: CASSSSSDRGNSPLHF; CDR3 DNA: TGCGCCAGCAGCAGTAGTTCGGACAGGGGTAATTCACCCCTCCACTTT
D gene: TRBD2; clone size: .; J gene: TRBJ2-2; V gene: TRBV5-4; CDR3 protein: CASSLEGVGLAGTGELFF; CDR3 DNA: TGTGCCAGCAGCTTGGAGGGGGTGGGACTAGCGGGAACCGGGGAGCTGTTTTTT
D gene: TRBD2; clone size: .; J gene: TRBJ2-2; V gene: TRBV2; CDR3 protein: CASSEISGRGTGELFF; CDR3 DNA: TGTGCCAGCAGTGAAATAAGCGGGAGGGGCACCGGGGAGCTGTTTTTT
D gene: .; clone size: .; J gene: TRBJ2-6; V gene: TRBV7-9; CDR3 protein: CASSLQGTGANVLTF; CDR3 DNA: TGTGCCAGCAGCTTACAGGGGACAGGGGCCAACGTCCTGACTTTC
D gene: TRBD1; clone size: .; J gene: TRBJ1-2; V gene: TRBV6-5; CDR3 protein: CASRVGTDYGYTF; CDR3 DNA: TGTGCCAGCAGAGTAGGGACAGACTATGGCTACACCTTC
D gene: TRBD1; clone size: .; J gene: TRBJ1-4; V gene: TRBV29-1; CDR3 protein: CSVAGTGSEKLFF; CDR3 DNA: TGCAGCGTTGCCGGGACAGGGAGTGAAAAACTGTTTTTT
D gene: .; clone size: .; J gene: TRBJ2-6; V gene: TRBV30; CDR3 protein: CAWSLRHGANVLTF; CDR3 DNA: TGTGCCTGGAGTTTGCGGCACGGGGCCAACGTCCTGACTTTC
D gene: TRBD2; clone size: .; J gene: TRBJ2-3; V gene: TRBV2; CDR3 protein: CASSPGTSGKLTDTQYF; CDR3 DNA: TGTGCCAGCAGCCCCGGGACTAGCGGGAAACTGACAGATACGCAGTATTTT
D gene: .; clone size: .; J gene: TRBJ1-6; V gene: TRBV2; CDR3 protein: CASKEDYNSPLHF; CDR3 DNA: TGTGCCAGCAAGGAGGATTATAATTCACCCCTCCACTTT
D gene: TRBD1; clone size: .; J gene: TRBJ2-5; V gene: TRBV5-6; CDR3 protein: CASSSEGGSGQGIETQYF; CDR3 DNA: TGTGCCAGCAGCTCGGAGGGGGGGTCGGGACAGGGGATAGAGACCCAGTACTTC
D gene: TRBD2; clone size: once; J gene: TRBJ2-1; V gene: TRBV4-2; CDR3 protein: CASSQARQGPSGTSGRKLGEQFF; CDR3 DNA: TGTGCCAGCAGCCAGGCGAGACAGGGGCCCTCCGGGACTAGCGGGAGAAAGTTGGGTGAGCAGTTCTTC
D gene: TRBD1; clone size: .; J gene: TRBJ1-1; V gene: TRBV25-1; CDR3 protein: CASRRTGGGETEAFF; CDR3 DNA: TGTGCCAGCAGACGAACAGGGGGTGGAGAGACTGAAGCTTTCTTT
D gene: .; clone size: .; J gene: TRBJ2-5; V gene: TRBV7-8; CDR3 protein: CASSSSLQGTQYF; CDR3 DNA: TGTGCCAGCAGCTCATCCTTACAGGGTACCCAGTACTTC
D gene: .; clone size: .; J gene: TRBJ1-2; V gene: TRBV7-9; CDR3 protein: CASSITENYGYTF; CDR3 DNA: TGTGCCAGCAGCATTACTGAAAACTATGGCTACACCTTC
D gene: .; clone size: .; J gene: TRBJ2-3; V gene: TRBV5-6; CDR3 protein: CASSNPQGSRDTQYF; CDR3 DNA: TGTGCCAGCAGCAACCCCCAAGGTTCGAGGGATACGCAGTATTTT
D gene: .; clone size: .; J gene: TRBJ2-7; V gene: TRBV15; CDR3 protein: CATSRQGTNYEQYF; CDR3 DNA: TGTGCCACCAGCAGACAGGGAACGAACTACGAGCAGTACTTC
D gene: .; clone size: .; J gene: TRBJ2-7; V gene: TRBV2; CDR3 protein: CASRTSSYEQYF; CDR3 DNA: TGTGCCAGCCGGACATCCTCCTACGAGCAGTACTTC